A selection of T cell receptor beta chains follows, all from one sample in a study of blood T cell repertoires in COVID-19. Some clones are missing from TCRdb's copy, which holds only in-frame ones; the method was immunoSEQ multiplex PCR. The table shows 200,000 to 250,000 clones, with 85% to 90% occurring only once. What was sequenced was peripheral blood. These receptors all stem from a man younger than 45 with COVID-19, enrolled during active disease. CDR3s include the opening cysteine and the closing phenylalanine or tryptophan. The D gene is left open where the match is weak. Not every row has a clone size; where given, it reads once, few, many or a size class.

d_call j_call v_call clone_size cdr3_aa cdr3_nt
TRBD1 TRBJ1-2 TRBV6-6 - CASSDNSGGGYTF TGTGCCAGCAGTGATAATTCAGGGGGAGGCTACACCTTC
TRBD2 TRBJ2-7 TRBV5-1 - CASSWGTSGGYEQYF TGCGCCAGCAGCTGGGGGACTAGCGGGGGCTACGAGCAGTACTTC
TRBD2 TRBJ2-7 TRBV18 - CASSRAGGTYEQYF TGTGCCAGCTCACGAGCGGGAGGGACCTACGAGCAGTACTTC
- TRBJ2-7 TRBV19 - CASSMGRQAYEQYF TGTGCCAGTAGTATGGGGCGACAGGCCTACGAGCAGTACTTC
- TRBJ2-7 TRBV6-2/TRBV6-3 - CASSYPAGEQYF TGTGCCAGCAGTTACCCCGCGGGAGAGCAGTACTTC
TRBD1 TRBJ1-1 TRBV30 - CAWTDTGVEEAFF TGTGCCTGGACAGATACAGGGGTCGAAGAAGCTTTCTTT
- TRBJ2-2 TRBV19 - CATGRDTGELFF TGTGCCACCGGCAGGGACACCGGGGAGCTGTTTTTT
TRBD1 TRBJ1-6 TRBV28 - CASRTGAGNSPLHF TGTGCCAGCAGGACAGGGGCAGGGAATTCACCCCTCCACTTT
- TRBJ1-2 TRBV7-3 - CASSLFSAGVNYGYTF TGTGCCAGCAGCTTATTTAGCGCAGGGGTAAACTATGGCTACACCTTC
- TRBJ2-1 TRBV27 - CASSPLVTRDNEQFF TGTGCCAGCAGCCCCCTCGTGACTAGAGACAATGAGCAGTTCTTC
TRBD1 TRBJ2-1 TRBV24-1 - CATSDHTRQGTDEQFF TGTGCCACCAGTGATCACACTCGACAGGGGACGGATGAGCAGTTCTTC
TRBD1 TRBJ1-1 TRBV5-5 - CASSLFGQGEAFF TGTGCCAGCAGCTTATTCGGACAGGGCGAAGCTTTCTTT
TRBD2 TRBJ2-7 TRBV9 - CASSGGLAGVDEQYF TGTGCCAGCAGCGGGGGACTAGCGGGCGTGGACGAGCAGTACTTC
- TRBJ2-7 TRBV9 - CASSVDRREQYF TGTGCCAGCAGCGTAGACAGGCGCGAGCAGTACTTC
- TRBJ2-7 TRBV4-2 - CASSHGTYYEQYF TGTGCCAGCAGCCATGGGACATACTACGAGCAGTACTTC
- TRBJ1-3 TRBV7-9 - CASSFGQYGAGNTIYF TGTGCCAGCAGCTTCGGTCAATACGGAGCTGGAAACACCATATATTTT
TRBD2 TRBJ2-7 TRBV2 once CASTSTQAGGSYEQYF TGTGCCAGCACCTCGACCCAAGCGGGAGGGTCCTACGAGCAGTACTTC
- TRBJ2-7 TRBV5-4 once CASSLAVSYEQYF TGTGCCAGCAGCTTGGCCGTCTCCTACGAGCAGTACTTC
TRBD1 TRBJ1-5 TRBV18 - CASSPRRTGRPNQPQHF TGTGCCAGCTCACCACGTAGGACAGGGAGGCCAAATCAGCCCCAGCATTTT
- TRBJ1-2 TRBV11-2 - CASSIVAGGSGYTF TGTGCCAGCAGCATCGTTGCGGGGGGCAGTGGCTACACCTTC
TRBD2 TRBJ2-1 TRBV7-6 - CASSLLAESLNEQFF TGTGCCAGCAGCCTCCTAGCGGAGTCACTCAATGAGCAGTTCTTC
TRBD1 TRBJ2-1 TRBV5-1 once CASRIQGSDEQFF TGCGCCAGCAGGATACAGGGGAGTGATGAGCAGTTCTTC
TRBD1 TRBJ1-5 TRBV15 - CATSEGVGTGQVKPQHF TGTGCCACCAGCGAGGGAGTGGGGACAGGGCAGGTCAAGCCCCAGCATTTT
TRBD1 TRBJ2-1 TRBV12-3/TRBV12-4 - CASRTGNYNEQFF TGTGCCAGTCGGACAGGGAACTACAATGAGCAGTTCTTC
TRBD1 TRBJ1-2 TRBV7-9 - CASSRTGIYGYTF TGTGCCAGCAGCCGGACAGGGATCTATGGCTACACCTTC
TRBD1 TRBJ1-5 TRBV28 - CASSLSRGPGSNQPQHF TGTGCCAGCAGTTTATCCAGGGGGCCGGGTAGCAATCAGCCCCAGCATTTT
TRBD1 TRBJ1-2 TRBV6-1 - CASSEGGAGGAYGYTF TGTGCCAGCAGTGAAGGTGGGGCAGGGGGCGCCTATGGCTACACCTTC
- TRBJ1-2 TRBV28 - CASLNQGLGVGYTF TGTGCCAGCTTGAATCAGGGGCTGGGGGTTGGCTACACCTTC
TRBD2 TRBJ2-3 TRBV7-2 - CASSLGGGSPQYF TGTGCCAGCAGCTTAGGGGGGGGAAGTCCGCAGTATTTT
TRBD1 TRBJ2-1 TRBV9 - CASSVQGVVTYNEQFF TGTGCCAGCAGCGTTCAGGGGGTTGTTACCTACAATGAGCAGTTCTTC
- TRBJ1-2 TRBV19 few CASNAPGQDYGYTF TGTGCCAGCAACGCACCGGGACAAGACTATGGCTACACCTTC
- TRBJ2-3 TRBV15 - CATSREGRDTQYF TGTGCCACCAGCAGAGAGGGGAGGGATACGCAGTATTTT
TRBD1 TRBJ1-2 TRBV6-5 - CASRPTGGGGYTF TGTGCCAGCAGACCTACAGGGGGCGGTGGCTACACCTTC
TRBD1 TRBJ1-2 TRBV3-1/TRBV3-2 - CASSQRRQGNGYTF TGTGCCAGCAGCCAACGGCGACAGGGTAATGGCTACACCTTC
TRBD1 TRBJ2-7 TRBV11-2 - CASSSGQGYEQYF TGTGCCAGCAGCTCGGGACAGGGCTACGAGCAGTACTTC
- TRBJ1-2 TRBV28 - CASSPLGEGGGYTF TGTGCCAGCAGTCCACTGGGGGAGGGGGGTGGCTACACCTTC
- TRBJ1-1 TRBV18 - CASSPLSSMALNTEAFF TGTGCCAGCTCACCACTATCCTCCATGGCTTTGAACACTGAAGCTTTCTTT
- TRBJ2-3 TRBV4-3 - CASSQDPPTSGSTDTQYF TGCGCCAGCAGCCAAGATCCCCCGACCAGCGGGAGCACAGATACGCAGTATTTT
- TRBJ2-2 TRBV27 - CASSFGTGELFF TGTGCCAGCAGTTTCGGCACCGGGGAGCTGTTTTTT
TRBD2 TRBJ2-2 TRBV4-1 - CASSQVALAGAWVSTGELFF TGCGCCAGCAGCCAGGTCGCCCTAGCGGGAGCATGGGTGAGCACCGGGGAGCTGTTTTTT
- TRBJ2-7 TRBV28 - CASSPADSFSYEQYF TGTGCCAGCAGTCCTGCGGACAGTTTCTCCTACGAGCAGTACTTC
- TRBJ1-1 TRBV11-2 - CASSYTGNTEAFF TGTGCCAGCAGTTATACGGGGAACACTGAAGCTTTCTTT